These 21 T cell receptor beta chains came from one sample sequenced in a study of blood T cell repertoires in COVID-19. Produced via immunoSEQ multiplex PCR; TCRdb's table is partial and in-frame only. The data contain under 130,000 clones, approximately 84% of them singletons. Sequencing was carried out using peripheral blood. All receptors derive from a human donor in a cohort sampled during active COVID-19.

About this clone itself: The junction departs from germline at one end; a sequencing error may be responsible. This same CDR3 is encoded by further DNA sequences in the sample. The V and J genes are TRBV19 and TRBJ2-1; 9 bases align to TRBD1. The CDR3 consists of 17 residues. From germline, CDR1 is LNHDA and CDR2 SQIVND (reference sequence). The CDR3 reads CASSIGAGTGQVNEQFF. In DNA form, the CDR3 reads TGTGCCAGTAGTATAGGGGCCGGGACAGGGCAGGTCAATGAGCAATTCTTC. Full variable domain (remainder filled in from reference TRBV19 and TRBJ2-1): DGGITQSPKYLFRKEGQNVTLSCEQNLNHDAMYWYRQDPGQGLRLIYYSQIVNDFQKGDIAEGYSVSREKKESFPLTVTSAQKNPTAFYLCASSIGAGTGQVNEQFFGPGTRLTVL.

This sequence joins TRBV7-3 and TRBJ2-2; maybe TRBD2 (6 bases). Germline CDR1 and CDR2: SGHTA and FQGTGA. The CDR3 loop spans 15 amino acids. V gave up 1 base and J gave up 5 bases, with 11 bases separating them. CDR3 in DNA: TGTGCCAGCAGCTTAAACCTACTAGCTACCGGGGAGCTGTTTTTT. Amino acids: CASSLNLLATGELFF.

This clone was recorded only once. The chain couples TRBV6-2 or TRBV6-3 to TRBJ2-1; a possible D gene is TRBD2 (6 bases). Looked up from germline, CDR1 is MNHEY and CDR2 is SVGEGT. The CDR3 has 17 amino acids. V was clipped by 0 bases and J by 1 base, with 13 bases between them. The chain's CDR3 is CASSYSGGKRSYNEQFF. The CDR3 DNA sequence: TGTGCCAGCAGTTACTCGGGGGGTAAGCGGTCCTACAATGAGCAGTTCTTC.

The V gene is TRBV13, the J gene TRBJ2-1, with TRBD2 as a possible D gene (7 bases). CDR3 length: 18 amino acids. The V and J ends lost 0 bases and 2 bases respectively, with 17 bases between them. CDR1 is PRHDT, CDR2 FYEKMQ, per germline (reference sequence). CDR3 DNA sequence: TGTGCCAGCAGCTTAGGCTATCCGGGGGGCCTTACCTACAATGAGCAGTTCTTC. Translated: CASSLGYPGGLTYNEQFF.

For the CDR3, the DNA is TGTGCCAGCAGCTTAGTCACACAGCAGCCCCAGCATTTT. Amino acid sequence: CASSLVTQQPQHF. This chain links TRBV7-2 with TRBJ1-5; D unclear. Between the trimmed V and J ends, which lost 1 base and 7 bases, there was a span of 8 bases. This CDR3 has 13 residues. CDR1 is SGHTA and CDR2 is FQGNSA in the germline V gene.

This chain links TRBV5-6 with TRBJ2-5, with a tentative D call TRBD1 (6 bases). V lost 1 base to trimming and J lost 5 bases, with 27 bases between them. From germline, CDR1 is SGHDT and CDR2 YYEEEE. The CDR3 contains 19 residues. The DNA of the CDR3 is TGTGCCAGCAGCTTGACGGTAGGCGAGGAAAGAGTTGACAGGGAGACCCAGTACTTC. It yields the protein CASSLTVGEERVDRETQYF.

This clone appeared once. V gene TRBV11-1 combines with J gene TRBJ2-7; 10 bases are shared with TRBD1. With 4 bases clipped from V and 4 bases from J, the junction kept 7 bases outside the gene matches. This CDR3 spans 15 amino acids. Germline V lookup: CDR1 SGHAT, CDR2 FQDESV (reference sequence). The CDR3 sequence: CASSSPGTGDYEQYF. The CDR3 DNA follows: TGTGCCAGCAGCTCACCCGGGACAGGGGATTACGAGCAGTACTTC.

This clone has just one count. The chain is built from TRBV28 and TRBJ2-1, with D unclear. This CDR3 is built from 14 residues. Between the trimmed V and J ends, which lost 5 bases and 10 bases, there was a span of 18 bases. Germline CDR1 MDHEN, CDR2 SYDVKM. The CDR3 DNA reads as TGTGCCAGCAGTCCTCCGGTCGTTTACGCAGAGCAGTTCTTC. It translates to CASSPPVVYAEQFF.

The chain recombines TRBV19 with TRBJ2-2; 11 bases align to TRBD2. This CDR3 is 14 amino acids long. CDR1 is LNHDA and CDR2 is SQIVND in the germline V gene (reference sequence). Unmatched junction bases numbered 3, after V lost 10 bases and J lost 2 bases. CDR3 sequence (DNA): TGTGCCACCCGACTAGCGGGAAACACCGGGGAGCTGTTTTTT. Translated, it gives CATRLAGNTGELFF.

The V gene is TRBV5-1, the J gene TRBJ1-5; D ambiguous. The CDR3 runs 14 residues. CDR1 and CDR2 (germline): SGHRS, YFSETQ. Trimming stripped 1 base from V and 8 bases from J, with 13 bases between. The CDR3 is CASSLSPGSEPQHF. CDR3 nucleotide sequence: TGCGCCAGCAGCTTGTCACCGGGTTCTGAGCCCCAGCATTTT.

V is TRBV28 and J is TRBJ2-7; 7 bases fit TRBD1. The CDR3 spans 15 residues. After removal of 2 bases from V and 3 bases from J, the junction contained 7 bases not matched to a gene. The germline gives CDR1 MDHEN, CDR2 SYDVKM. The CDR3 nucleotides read TGTGCCAGCAGTTTACGGGCAGGGGGTGGCTACGAGCAGTACTTC. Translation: CASSLRAGGGYEQYF.

CDR3 region: CASRVGGSGELFF. CDR3 nucleotide sequence: TGTGCTAGTAGGGTAGGGGGCTCTGGGGAGCTGTTTTTT. The chain combines TRBV12-5 with TRBJ2-2, with 7 bases identical to TRBD1. This CDR3 is 13 amino acids long. The ends lost 8 bases at V and 8 bases at J; junction bases unmatched: 8. Germline-derived CDR1 and CDR2 are LGHNT and FRNRAP.

The CDR3 spells CASSQVAGTEAFF. The CDR3 nucleotides are TGTGCCAGCAGCCAAGTTGCGGGGACTGAAGCTTTCTTT. The chain is built from TRBV14 and TRBJ1-1; D is unclear. There are 13 residues in the CDR3. Germline V CDR1 and CDR2: SGHDN, FVKESK. V shed 1 base and J shed 5 bases, with 8 bases lying between them.

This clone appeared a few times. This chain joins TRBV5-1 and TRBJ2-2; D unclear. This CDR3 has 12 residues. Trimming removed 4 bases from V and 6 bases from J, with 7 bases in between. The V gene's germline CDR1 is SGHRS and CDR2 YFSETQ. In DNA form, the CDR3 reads TGCGCCAGCAGCCCAACTGCCGGGGAGCTGTTTTTT. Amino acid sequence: CASSPTAGELFF. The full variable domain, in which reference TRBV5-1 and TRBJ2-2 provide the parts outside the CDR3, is KAGVTQTPRYLIKTRGQQVTLSCSPISGHRSVSWYQQTPGQGLQFLFEYFSETQRNKGNFPGRFSGRQFSNSRSEMNVSTLELGDSALYLCASSPTAGELFFGEGSRLTVL.

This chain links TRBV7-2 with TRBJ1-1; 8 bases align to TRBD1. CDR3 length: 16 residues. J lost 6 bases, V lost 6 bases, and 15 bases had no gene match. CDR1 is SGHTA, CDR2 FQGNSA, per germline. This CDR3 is CASSPGWGQGAPEAFF. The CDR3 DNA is TGTGCCAGCAGTCCCGGCTGGGGCCAGGGGGCACCTGAAGCTTTCTTT.

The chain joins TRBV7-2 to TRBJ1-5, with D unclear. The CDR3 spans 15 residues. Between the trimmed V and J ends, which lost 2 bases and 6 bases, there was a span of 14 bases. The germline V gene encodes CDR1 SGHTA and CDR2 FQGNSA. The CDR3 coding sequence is TGTGCCAGCAGCTTAAGGCCGGGTACGGGTCAGCCCCAGCATTTT. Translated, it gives CASSLRPGTGQPQHF.

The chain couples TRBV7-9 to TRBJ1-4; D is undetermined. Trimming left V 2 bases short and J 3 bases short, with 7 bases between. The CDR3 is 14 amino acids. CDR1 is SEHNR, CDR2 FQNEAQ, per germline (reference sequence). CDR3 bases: TGTGCCAGCAGCTTATCCGGGGCTAATGAAAAACTGTTTTTT. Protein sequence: CASSLSGANEKLFF.

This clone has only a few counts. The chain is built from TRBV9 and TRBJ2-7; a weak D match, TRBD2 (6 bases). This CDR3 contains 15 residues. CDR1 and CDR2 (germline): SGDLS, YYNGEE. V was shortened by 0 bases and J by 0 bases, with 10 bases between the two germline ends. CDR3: CASSVDPGSSYEQYF. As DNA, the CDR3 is TGTGCCAGCAGCGTAGATCCCGGGAGCTCCTACGAGCAGTACTTC.

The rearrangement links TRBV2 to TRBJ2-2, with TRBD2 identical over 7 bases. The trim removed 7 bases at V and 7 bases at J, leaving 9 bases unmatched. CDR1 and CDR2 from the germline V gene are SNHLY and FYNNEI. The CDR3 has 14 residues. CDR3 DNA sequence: TGTGCCAGCAACCCCCACAGCGGGGTCGGGGAGCTGTTTTTT. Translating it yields CASNPHSGVGELFF. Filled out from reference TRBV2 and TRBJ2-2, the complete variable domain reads EPEVTQTPSHQVTQMGQEVILRCVPISNHLYFYWYRQILGQKVEFLVSFYNNEISEKSEIFDDQFSVERPDGSNFTLKIRSTKLEDSAMYFCASNPHSGVGELFFGEGSRLTVL.

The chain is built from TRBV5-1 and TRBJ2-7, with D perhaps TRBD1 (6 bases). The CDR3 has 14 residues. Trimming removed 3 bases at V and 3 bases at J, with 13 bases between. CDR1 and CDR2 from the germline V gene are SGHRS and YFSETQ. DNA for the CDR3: TGCGCCAGCAGCTCTGGGGGCCAGGGCTACGAGCAGTACTTC. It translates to CASSSGGQGYEQYF. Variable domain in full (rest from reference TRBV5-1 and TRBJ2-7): KAGVTQTPRYLIKTRGQQVTLSCSPISGHRSVSWYQQTPGQGLQFLFEYFSETQRNKGNFPGRFSGRQFSNSRSEMNVSTLELGDSALYLCASSSGGQGYEQYFGPGTRLTVT.

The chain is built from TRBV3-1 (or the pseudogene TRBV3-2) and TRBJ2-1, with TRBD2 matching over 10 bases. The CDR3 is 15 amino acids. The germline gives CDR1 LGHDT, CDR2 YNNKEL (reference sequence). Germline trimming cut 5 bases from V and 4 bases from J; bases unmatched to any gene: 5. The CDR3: CASSVQLAGYNEQFF. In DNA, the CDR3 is TGTGCCAGCAGCGTCCAACTAGCGGGGTACAATGAGCAGTTCTTC.